These 11 T cell receptor beta chains were all obtained from the same sample, sequenced in a study of response to subunit inactivated influenza vaccine. A single record per CDR3 protein comes from TCRdb applying MiXCR to the RT-PCR reads. Of fewer than 800,000 distinct CDR3 sequences in the sample, 15% to 18% were seen once. Specimen: PBMCs from blood, collected roughly 12 days after vaccination. The receptors shown here come from a middle-aged man who received an inactivated influenza vaccine.

The chain uses TRBV7-2 and TRBJ2-7; tentative D call: TRBD1 (5 bases). There are 14 residues in the CDR3. V was pared by 5 bases and J by 3 bases, with 14 bases between. Germline V gene data show CDR1 as SGHTA and CDR2 as FQGNSA. The CDR3, as DNA: TGTGCCAGCAGCCCTACAGGATCCCTCTACGAGCAGTACTTC. Translation gives CASSPTGSLYEQYF.

This clonotype was counted between two and nine times. This chain links TRBV7-9 with TRBJ2-7, with TRBD1 identical over 8 bases. Losses at the gene ends were 1 base for V and 5 bases for J; bases not matched to a gene: 4. The CDR3 length is 14 residues. Germline V gene data show CDR1 as SEHNR and CDR2 as FQNEAQ (reference sequence). DNA for the CDR3: TGTGCCAGCAGCTTAGGCAGGGGGCGGGACGAGCAGTACTTC. This codes for CASSLGRGRDEQYF.

This clonotype turned up a few times. The rearrangement links TRBV14 to TRBJ2-1; D call uncertain. Germline values: CDR1 SGHDN, CDR2 FVKESK. The V and J ends lost 0 bases and 6 bases respectively, with 9 bases between them. The CDR3 sequence is 14 residues long. CDR3 loop: CASSQESYFNEQFF. In DNA form, the CDR3 reads TGTGCCAGCAGCCAAGAATCGTACTTCAATGAGCAGTTCTTC.

This clonotype was found a few times. The chain links TRBV11-3 to TRBJ2-7, with D perhaps being TRBD1 or TRBD2 (5 bases each). The V end lost 9 bases, the J end lost 5 bases, and 23 bases lay between the germline ends. CDR3 size: 15 residues. CDR1 and CDR2 (germline): SGHNT, YENEEA. Here the CDR3 DNA reads TGTGCCAGTCCGGACTCAGGTGGCAGGGTAAACGAGCAGTACTTC. It translates to CASPDSGGRVNEQYF.

Only a few counts were recorded for this clonotype. The chain is built from TRBV11-2 and TRBJ2-3; D gene uncertain. The germline gives CDR1 SGHAT, CDR2 FQNNGV. V lost 1 base and J 7 bases, leaving 12 bases between the germline ends. CDR3 size: 14 residues. Here the CDR3 reads CASSLGLGTNTQYF. CDR3 DNA sequence: TGTGCCAGCAGCTTAGGGCTGGGTACTAATACGCAGTATTTT.

The chain employs TRBV3-1 and TRBJ1-1, with no clear D. The CDR3 is 12 residues long. CDR1 and CDR2 from the germline V gene are LGHDT and YNNKEL (reference sequence). V lost 2 bases and J 7 bases, leaving 8 bases between the germline ends. CDR3 DNA sequence: TGTGCCAGCAGCCAAATGTATAGTGAAGCTTTCTTT. It yields the protein CASSQMYSEAFF.

This clonotype was recorded only once. V and J are TRBV10-3 and TRBJ2-2; 11 bases align to TRBD2. The germline gives CDR1 ENHRY, CDR2 SYGVKD. With V trimmed by 7 bases and J by 8 bases, 12 bases remained unmatched. The CDR3 has 16 amino acids. CDR3 DNA sequence: TGTGCCATCATGTCTGGGACTAGCGGCGTAAATGGGGAGCTGTTTTTT. The encoded protein is CAIMSGTSGVNGELFF.

This chain connects TRBV10-3 to TRBJ2-7, with D perhaps matching TRBD1 or TRBD2 (7 bases each). V was shortened by 6 bases and J by 6 bases, with 15 bases between the two germline ends. Germline CDR1 is ENHRY and CDR2 is SYGVKD. The CDR3 totals 13 residues. CDR3 sequence: CAISPDREGEQYF. CDR3 sequence (DNA): TGTGCCATCAGCCCAGACAGGGAGGGCGAGCAGTACTTC.

This chain connects TRBV6-6 to TRBJ1-1; no clear D. The V and J ends lost 7 bases and 0 bases respectively, with 6 bases between them. The CDR3 is made up of 12 amino acids. Germline CDR1 MNHNY, CDR2 SVGAGI (reference sequence). The CDR3 reads CASNTMNTEAFF. CDR3 bases: TGTGCCAGCAATACGATGAACACTGAAGCTTTCTTT.

This clonotype has only a few counts. The chain carries TRBV7-2 and TRBJ1-2, with a tentative D call TRBD1 (6 bases). Germline CDR1 reads SGHTA; CDR2 reads FQGNSA. The V and J ends lost 5 bases and 6 bases respectively, with 13 bases between them. This CDR3 contains 13 residues. The CDR3 region is CASSGQHRDGYTF. CDR3 DNA: TGTGCCAGCAGCGGACAGCATAGAGATGGCTACACCTTC.

This clonotype was detected many times. The rearrangement uses TRBV28 and TRBJ1-3; TRBD1 matches 7 bases. Germline CDR1 MDHEN, CDR2 SYDVKM. With 3 bases clipped from V and 3 bases from J, the junction kept 5 bases outside the gene matches. The CDR3 runs to 15 residues. The CDR3 DNA reads TGTGCCAGCAGTTTGGGACAGATATTTGGAAACACCATATATTTT. Its protein is CASSLGQIFGNTIYF.